The clone carrying this T cell receptor (beta chain) was picked up a small number of times. This CDR3 is built from 15 residues. From germline, CDR1 is LNHNV and CDR2 YYDKDF (reference sequence). The ends were cut back, 6 bases at V and 2 bases at J, with 16 bases in the middle. The sample comes from a study of blood T cell repertoires in COVID-19. The method was immunoSEQ multiplex PCR; TCRdb's version includes in-frame clones alone and lacks a portion of them. This repertoire shows over 85,000 clones, roughly 84% found once; its top ten account for around 4.3%. The TCR was taken from a human donor in a cohort sampled during active COVID-19. This chain links TRBV15 with TRBJ1-1; TRBD1 is a possible D gene (5 bases). The specimen was peripheral blood. The chain's CDR3 is CATRSFGGDNTEAFF. CDR3 sequence (DNA): TGTGCCACCAGGTCCTTCGGGGGGGACAACACTGAAGCTTTCTTT.